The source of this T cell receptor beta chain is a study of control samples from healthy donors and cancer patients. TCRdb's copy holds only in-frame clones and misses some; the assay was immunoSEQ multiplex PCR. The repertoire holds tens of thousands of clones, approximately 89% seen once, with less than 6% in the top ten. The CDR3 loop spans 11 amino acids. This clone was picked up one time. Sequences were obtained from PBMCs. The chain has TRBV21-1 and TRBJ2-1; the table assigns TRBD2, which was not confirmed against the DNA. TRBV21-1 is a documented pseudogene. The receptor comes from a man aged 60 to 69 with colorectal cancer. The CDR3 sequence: CASSKVATQFF. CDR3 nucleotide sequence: TGTGCCAGCAGCAAAGTAGCGACCCAGTTCTTC.